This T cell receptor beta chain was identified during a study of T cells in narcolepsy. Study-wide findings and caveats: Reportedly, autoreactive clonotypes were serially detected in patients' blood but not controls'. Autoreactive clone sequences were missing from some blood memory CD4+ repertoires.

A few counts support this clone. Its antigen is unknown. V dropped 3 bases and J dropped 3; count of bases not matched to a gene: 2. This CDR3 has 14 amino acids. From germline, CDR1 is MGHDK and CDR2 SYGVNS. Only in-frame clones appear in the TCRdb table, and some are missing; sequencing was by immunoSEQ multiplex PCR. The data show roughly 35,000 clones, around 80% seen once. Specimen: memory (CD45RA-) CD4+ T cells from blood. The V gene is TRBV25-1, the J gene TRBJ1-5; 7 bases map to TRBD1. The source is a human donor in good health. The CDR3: CASSETGYNQPQHF. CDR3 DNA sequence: TGTGCCAGCAGTGAGACAGGGTACAATCAGCCCCAGCATTTT.